The 15 T cell receptor beta chains below all came from one sample that was sequenced in a study of CD8 T cells in Susac syndrome. Reverse transcription of roughly 0.45 to 1 ug RNA used random hexamers. MiXCR was run by TCRdb on the immunoSEQ multiplex PCR reads, yielding one entry per CDR3 protein. This table holds about 180,000 distinct CDR3 sequences, 94% found once. The sequenced material came from CD4+ T cells from PBMCs. The origin of the receptors is a human donor with Susac syndrome.

The V gene is TRBV10-2, the J gene TRBJ2-7; 9 nucleotides agree with TRBD1. This CDR3 is 14 amino acids long. V dropped 4 bases and J dropped 2; count of bases not matched to a gene: 3. Germline V gives CDR1 WSHSY, CDR2 SAAADI. This CDR3 is CASSVRTGAYEQYF. CDR3 coding DNA: TGCGCCAGCAGTGTCCGGACAGGGGCCTACGAGCAGTACTTC.

The chain employs TRBV6-1 and TRBJ2-7; TRBD2 agrees at 8 bases. Germline V CDR1 and CDR2: MNHNS, SASEGT. This CDR3 is built from 16 residues. V gave up 5 bases and J gave up 3 bases; unmatched junction bases: 12. CDR3 DNA: TGTGCCAGCAGTAGGACCTTTAGCGGGGCGAACTACGAGCAGTACTTC. Its protein is CASSRTFSGANYEQYF.

CDR3 bases: TGCAGTGCTAGAGGGGTAGGGTCATTACCCGAGGGGGGGCAGTACTTC. It translates to CSARGVGSLPEGGQYF. The chain recombines TRBV20-1 with TRBJ2-7; either TRBD1 or TRBD2 may supply D (6 bases each). CDR3 length: 16 residues. V gave up 1 base and J gave up 9 bases, with 25 bases separating them. Per the germline V gene, CDR1 is DFQATT and CDR2 is SNEGSKA (reference sequence).

The chain combines TRBV7-8 with TRBJ1-5; 8 bases align to TRBD1. This CDR3 spans 17 amino acids. From germline, CDR1 is SGHVS and CDR2 FQNEAQ. Trimming removed 6 bases from V and 3 bases from J; junction bases left unmatched: 13. CDR3 coding DNA: TGTGCCAGCAGTCCGAATGACAGGGGTGTGGTCAATCAGCCCCAGCATTTT. Translation: CASSPNDRGVVNQPQHF.

V is TRBV19 and J is TRBJ2-3; a weak D match, TRBD1 (7 bases). CDR3 length: 15 residues. The germline V gene has CDR1 LNHDA and CDR2 SQIVND (reference sequence). With 7 bases removed from V and 2 bases from J, the gap between germline ends came to 16 bases. CDR3 residues: CASTRGDRPTDTQYF. The DNA for the CDR3 is TGTGCCAGTACCCGCGGGGACAGACCCACAGATACGCAGTATTTT. The complete variable domain, with remaining parts taken from reference TRBV19 and TRBJ2-3, reads DGGITQSPKYLFRKEGQNVTLSCEQNLNHDAMYWYRQDPGQGLRLIYYSQIVNDFQKGDIAEGYSVSREKKESFPLTVTSAQKNPTAFYLCASTRGDRPTDTQYFGPGTRLTVL.

The chain uses TRBV7-9 and TRBJ1-5; 7 nucleotides align to TRBD1. CDR3 length: 14 amino acids. V trimming: 5 bases; J trimming: 5 bases; junction bases outside the gene matches: 6. The germline V gene encodes CDR1 SEHNR and CDR2 FQNEAQ (reference sequence). CDR3 sequence (DNA): TGTGCCAGCAGCCGGGACAGCACTTATCAGCCCCAGCATTTT. This gives the protein CASSRDSTYQPQHF.

V and J are TRBV18 and TRBJ2-7, with D possibly matching TRBD2 (6 bases). This CDR3 comprises 13 residues. The germline V and J ends were trimmed by 3 bases and 6 bases, with 12 bases remaining between them. Germline V gives CDR1 KGHSH, CDR2 LQKENI. The CDR3 here is CASSPGGSGEQYF. CDR3 DNA sequence: TGTGCCAGCTCACCCGGGGGATCAGGCGAGCAGTACTTC.

The V and J genes are TRBV12-3 or TRBV12-4 and TRBJ1-1; the D is unclear. V dropped 2 bases and J dropped 7 bases, with 14 bases sitting between them. The CDR3 runs to 14 residues. DNA for the CDR3: TGTGCCAGCAGTTTATATGGGGATATTGGTGAAGCTTTCTTT. Protein product: CASSLYGDIGEAFF.

V usage is TRBV13 and J usage is TRBJ2-2; 7 bases map to TRBD1. The ends lost 6 bases at V and 4 bases at J; junction bases unmatched: 8. Germline loops: CDR1 PRHDT, CDR2 FYEKMQ (reference sequence). This CDR3 is built from 15 residues. The DNA for the CDR3 is TGTGCCAGCAGGACTTACAGGGGTCCCACCGGGGAGCTGTTTTTT. Translated: CASRTYRGPTGELFF. Together with reference TRBV13 and TRBJ2-2, the CDR3 gives the full variable domain: AAGVIQSPRHLIKEKRETATLKCYPIPRHDTVYWYQQGPGQDPQFLISFYEKMQSDKGSIPDRFSAQQFSDYHSELNMSSLELGDSALYFCASRTYRGPTGELFFGEGSRLTVL.

The rearrangement links TRBV29-1 to TRBJ2-1; tentative D call: TRBD2 (5 bases). Per germline, CDR1 SQVTM and CDR2 ANQGSEA. The CDR3 runs to 14 residues. V lost 4 bases and J lost 3, with 13 bases in between. CDR3 protein: CSVVERILYNEQFF. The DNA for the CDR3 is TGCAGCGTTGTGGAGCGGATTCTCTACAATGAGCAGTTCTTC.

The genes are TRBV29-1 and TRBJ1-2; D is unclear. With 4 bases removed from V and 4 bases from J, the gap between germline ends came to 10 bases. CDR1 is SQVTM and CDR2 is ANQGSEA in the germline V gene. The CDR3 covers 12 residues. Here the CDR3 reads CSVAAGIYGYTF. The CDR3 DNA follows: TGCAGCGTTGCCGCTGGGATCTATGGCTACACCTTC.

In this sample, this clonotype turned up once. V is TRBV15 and J is TRBJ2-5; D call uncertain. V was cut by 0 bases and J by 5 bases, with 7 bases left in between. The germline gives CDR1 LNHNV, CDR2 YYDKDF (reference sequence). This CDR3 spans 13 amino acids. CDR3 in amino acids: CATSRDGWETQYF. CDR3 DNA sequence: TGTGCCACCAGCAGAGATGGATGGGAGACCCAGTACTTC. The entire variable domain, with the rest obtained from reference TRBV15 and TRBJ2-5, is as follows: DAMVIQNPRYQVTQFGKPVTLSCSQTLNHNVMYWYQQKSSQAPKLLFHYYDKDFNNEADTPDNFQSRRPNTSFCFLDIRSPGLGDTAMYLCATSRDGWETQYFGPGTRLLVL.

This chain connects TRBV12-3 or TRBV12-4 to TRBJ1-2; 7 nucleotides match TRBD1. The CDR3 has 13 amino acids. J gave up 3 bases and V 5 bases, and 3 bases lay outside the gene matches. The CDR3 region is CASSMGQHYGYTF. The CDR3 nucleotides are TGTGCCAGCAGTATGGGACAGCACTATGGCTACACCTTC.

The chain has TRBV4-3 and TRBJ1-4; no firm D call. V was clipped by 2 bases and J by 5 bases, with 6 bases between them. The length of the CDR3 is 13 residues. Germline lookup yields CDR1 LGHNA and CDR2 YSLEER. The chain's CDR3 is CASSQQTNEKLFF. The CDR3 bases are TGCGCCAGCAGCCAACAGACAAATGAAAAACTGTTTTTT.

This sequence joins TRBV29-1 and TRBJ2-3; D may be TRBD1 (5 bases). Germline CDR1 and CDR2: SQVTM and ANQGSEA. This CDR3 spans 13 amino acids. Trimming left V 0 bases short and J 2 bases short, with 6 bases between. The CDR3: CSVEDRDTDTQYF. CDR3 in DNA: TGCAGCGTTGAAGACAGGGACACAGATACGCAGTATTTT.